This T cell receptor beta chain was identified in a study of blood T cell repertoires in COVID-19. In the study overall: The analysed material was cDNA or gDNA that came from T cells, B-cell-depleted T cells, or PBMCs.

In the source study's methods: The assay estimated nucleated cells by amplifying reference gene primers. TCRdb keeps only in-frame clones here, not all; method: immunoSEQ multiplex PCR. V and J calls and clone size are those listed in that table; D and trimming were worked out from the DNA. This table has around 250,000 clones, 70% to 90% appearing once. The V and J ends lost 5 bases and 3 bases, in that order; junction bases with no gene match: 9. The CDR3 length is 17 residues. Germline V gene sequence: CDR1 SGHTA, CDR2 FQGNSA. The rearrangement joins TRBV7-2 to TRBJ1-4, with 10 bases identical to TRBD1. The TCR was taken from a man in his sixties who had recovered from COVID-19. The sequenced sample was peripheral blood. CDR3 in amino acids: CASSPGTGVISNEKLFF. CDR3 DNA: TGTGCCAGCAGCCCTGGGACAGGGGTTATCTCTAATGAAAAACTGTTTTTT.